Below, 17 T cell receptor beta chains from the same sample are listed, as sequenced in a study of T cells in Graves' hyperthyroidism and ophthalmopathy. Amplified TCR beta CDR3 regions came from RNA transcripts. The primer set for the first-round RT-PCR of the TCR CDR3 was HTBI. TCRdb analysed the multiplex PCR reads with MiXCR anew, one entry per CDR3 protein. The sample records 500,000 to 550,000 distinct CDR3 sequences, less than 25% being singletons. The sequencing input was blood. The receptors originated from a man aged 18-30 years with Graves' hyperthyroidism.

A note on this clonotype: A much bigger clone sits one base away, suggesting this may be a read error. The genes are TRBV5-1 and TRBJ1-1, with a tentative D call TRBD1 (5 bases). The CDR3 covers 15 residues. CDR1 SGHRS and CDR2 YFSETQ come from the germline V gene. The CDR3 coding sequence is TGCGCCAGCAGCGAATCGGGACCGGGAAACACTGAATCTTTCTTT. Its protein product is CASSESGPGNTESFF.

This clonotype was seen ten or more times. The chain couples TRBV19 to TRBJ2-5; 10 bases match TRBD1. The trim removed 8 bases at V and 5 bases at J, leaving 5 bases unmatched. Germline CDR1 is LNHDA and CDR2 is SQIVND (reference sequence). The CDR3 totals 13 residues. The CDR3 DNA is TGTGCCAGTCTCGACAGGGGGCATGAGACCCAGTACTTC. Its protein product is CASLDRGHETQYF. Supplemented by reference TRBV19 and TRBJ2-5, the full variable domain reads DGGITQSPKYLFRKEGQNVTLSCEQNLNHDAMYWYRQDPGQGLRLIYYSQIVNDFQKGDIAEGYSVSREKKESFPLTVTSAQKNPTAFYLCASLDRGHETQYFGPGTRLLVL.

This chain joins TRBV27 and TRBJ2-7; TRBD1 aligns across 11 bases. CDR1 and CDR2 (germline): MNHEY, SMNVEV (reference sequence). The J segment lost 5 bases and the V segment lost 7 bases, leaving 7 bases of the junction unmatched. The CDR3 totals 14 residues. In DNA form, the CDR3 reads TGTGCCAGCACCGAAGGACAGGGGGCGGACGAGCAGTACTTC. It codes for CASTEGQGADEQYF.

This clonotype occurred many times. The chain joins TRBV3-1 to TRBJ2-5; TRBD2 matches 7 bases. From germline, CDR1 is LGHDT and CDR2 YNNKEL (reference sequence). V shed 0 bases, J shed 2 bases, and the junction held 3 bases outside the gene matches. This CDR3 contains 15 residues. CDR3: CASSQDGLGQETQYF. CDR3 in DNA: TGTGCCAGCAGCCAAGACGGACTAGGGCAAGAGACCCAGTACTTC.

This clonotype was detected many times. The rearrangement links TRBV28 to TRBJ1-2; unclear D gene. Germline lookup yields CDR1 MDHEN and CDR2 SYDVKM. This CDR3 is built from 10 residues. The ends were cut back, 5 bases at V and 4 bases at J, with 2 bases in the middle. The CDR3 sequence: CASSRYGYTF. The DNA of the CDR3 is TGTGCCAGCAGTCGCTATGGCTACACCTTC.

This chain joins TRBV28 and TRBJ1-2, with 7 bases matching TRBD1. CDR3 length: 15 amino acids. V gave up 3 bases and J gave up 8 bases; unmatched junction bases: 12. CDR1 and CDR2 (germline): MDHEN, SYDVKM. In DNA form, the CDR3 reads TGTGCCAGCAGTTTGACGGGACAGTCGAATTGGGGCTACACCTTC. As protein: CASSLTGQSNWGYTF.

The table lists this clonotype with a few counts. This rearrangement joins TRBV5-1 to TRBJ1-1; TRBD1 aligns across 8 bases. This CDR3 spans 13 amino acids. Germline V gene sequence: CDR1 SGHRS, CDR2 YFSETQ. The trim removed 3 bases at V and 10 bases at J, leaving 8 bases unmatched. The CDR3 coding sequence is TGCGCCAGCAGCTCCGGACAGGGAAAGGGAGCTTTCTTT. It specifies CASSSGQGKGAFF.

This clonotype was seen a few times. The J gene is TRBJ2-5, the V gene TRBV6-5, with TRBD1 matching 8 bases. The CDR3 is 14 residues long. Germline V gene sequence: CDR1 MNHEY, CDR2 SVGAGI. J lost 3 bases, V lost 4 bases, and 4 bases had no gene match. The CDR3 protein is CASSFSTGEETQYF. The CDR3 DNA reads as TGTGCCAGCAGTTTTTCGACAGGGGAAGAGACCCAGTACTTC.

The V gene is TRBV11-3, the J gene TRBJ2-7; TRBD2 agrees at 8 bases. The V and J ends lost 8 bases and 2 bases, in that order; junction bases with no gene match: 8. This CDR3 is built from 14 residues. The V gene's germline CDR1 is SGHNT and CDR2 YENEEA. In nucleotides, the CDR3 is TGTGCCAGCTCTTTCGGGGGGGAGCCCTACGAGCAGTACTTC. As protein: CASSFGGEPYEQYF.

Of note for this clonotype: At one end, the junction sequence differs from germline, possibly due to a read error. This rearrangement joins TRBV6-5 to TRBJ1-1; D remains ambiguous. This CDR3 has 14 residues. Per germline, CDR1 MNHEY and CDR2 SVGAGI. CDR3 DNA: TGTGCCAGCAGTTACGAGCTAGTAGACACTGATGCTTTCTTT. As protein: CASSYELVDTDAFF.

This clonotype was seen at least ten times. This CDR3 reads CASSELGYYTYEQYF. CDR3 DNA sequence: TGTGCCAGCAGTGAACTGGGCTACTACACCTACGAGCAGTACTTC. The genes are TRBV25-1 and TRBJ2-7; D gene unclear. This CDR3 contains 15 residues. The germline V gene has CDR1 MGHDK and CDR2 SYGVNS. Trimming took 2 bases from V and 2 from J, leaving 13 bases between them.

This clonotype was detected many times. The chain combines TRBV12-5 with TRBJ2-5; D unclear. This CDR3 comprises 11 residues. Trimming pared 6 bases from V and 3 bases from J, leaving 5 bases between. Germline V gene lookup returns CDR1 LGHNT and CDR2 FRNRAP. The CDR3 DNA follows: TGTGCTAGTGGGTCAGAAGAGACCCAGTACTTC. Its protein is CASGSEETQYF.

In its sample, this clonotype was seen many times. The chain carries TRBV2 and TRBJ1-2; no clear D. The CDR3 is made up of 12 amino acids. Germline CDR1 SNHLY, CDR2 FYNNEI. With 6 bases removed from V and 5 bases from J, the gap between germline ends came to 10 bases. DNA for the CDR3: TGTGCCAGCAGGGACGGTATATATGGCTACACCTTC. Amino acid sequence: CASRDGIYGYTF.

The chain recombines TRBV18 with TRBJ2-7; TRBD1 agrees at 7 bases. V shed 3 bases and J 4 bases; nucleotides not matched to a gene: 6. The CDR3 has 14 amino acids. Germline V lookup: CDR1 KGHSH, CDR2 LQKENI. This CDR3 is CASSPYDRAYEQYF. The CDR3 DNA follows: TGTGCCAGCTCACCGTATGACAGGGCTTACGAGCAGTACTTC.

The chain has TRBV11-2 and TRBJ1-2; D might be TRBD1 (6 bases). Per germline, CDR1 SGHAT and CDR2 FQNNGV. The CDR3 is 13 amino acids. Trimming removed 5 bases at V and 12 bases at J, with 19 bases between. The CDR3 DNA is TGTGCCAGCAGCCCCTTTCACTCAGGGGAAGACACCTTC. Translation gives CASSPFHSGEDTF.

This clonotype has at least ten counts. The rearrangement uses TRBV6-4 and TRBJ1-6; D gene ambiguous. Germline CDR1 is MRHNA and CDR2 is SNTAGT. Trimming cost V 2 bases and J 0 bases, with 17 bases left between them. The CDR3 is 19 amino acids. CDR3 DNA: TGTGCCAGCAGTGACGCCGTCAACTCCCCTTTCTCCTATAATTCACCCCTCCACTTT. Encoded protein: CASSDAVNSPFSYNSPLHF.

The V call is TRBV18, the J call TRBJ1-1; D is unclear. Trimming removed 3 bases from V and 1 base from J, with 12 bases in between. Germline V gives CDR1 KGHSH, CDR2 LQKENI. This CDR3 comprises 15 residues. Here the CDR3 reads CASSPLHESNTEAFF. The CDR3 bases are TGTGCCAGCTCACCCCTGCATGAATCGAACACTGAAGCTTTCTTT.